Each of the 4 T cell receptor beta chains below was sequenced from the same sample in a study of OX40 agonist ivuxolimab in advanced cancers. The receptor library was made with the immunoSEQ multiplex PCR assay. This immuneACCESS table, as held by TCRdb, lists in-frame sequences with V and J called but not all clones. Of the missing ones, under half trace to an unresolved V gene in checked studies; the others have no known cause. The sample records some 66,000 clones, 88% of which are singletons. Together, the top ten hold 0.5% to 0.6% of the sample. The sequences come from CD4+ or CD8+ T cells sorted from blood, collected in a trial of the OX40 agonist ivuxolimab. Receptors originate from an adult with an advanced solid tumor such as melanoma, head and neck, liver or kidney cancer.

This rearrangement joins TRBV4-2 to TRBJ2-5; D unclear. The CDR3 is made up of 15 amino acids. Germline CDR1 LGHNA, CDR2 YNFKEQ. V was trimmed by 0 bases and J by 0 bases, leaving 8 bases between them. The CDR3 reads CASSQDTQYQETQYF. CDR3 bases: TGTGCCAGCAGCCAAGATACCCAGTACCAAGAGACCCAGTACTTC.

The chain links TRBV5-1 to TRBJ2-7; TRBD2 agrees at 7 bases. The germline V gene has CDR1 SGHRS and CDR2 YFSETQ. The CDR3 is made up of 13 amino acids. The trim removed 4 bases at V and 6 bases at J, leaving 7 bases unmatched. CDR3 in amino acids: CASSEGGVPEQYF. The CDR3 bases are TGCGCCAGCAGCGAGGGAGGGGTCCCCGAGCAGTACTTC.

This clone was counted once. The chain joins TRBV6-1 to TRBJ2-1; 7 positions agree with TRBD2. Losses at the gene ends were 2 bases for V and 3 bases for J; bases not matched to a gene: 4. Per germline, CDR1 MNHNS and CDR2 SASEGT. The CDR3 is 15 amino acids. The CDR3 protein is CASSETGGLYNEQFF. CDR3 coding DNA: TGTGCCAGCAGTGAAACGGGGGGACTCTACAATGAGCAGTTCTTC.

The chain couples TRBV2 to TRBJ1-3; 9 bases match TRBD1. With 9 bases clipped from V and 4 bases from J, the junction kept 4 bases outside the gene matches. This CDR3 is 13 amino acids long. CDR1 is SNHLY and CDR2 is FYNNEI in the germline V gene. DNA of the CDR3: TGTGCCAGTCACAGGGGGCCGGGAAACACCATATATTTT. This gives the protein CASHRGPGNTIYF.